This TCR beta chain was obtained from a study of T cell responses to AZD1222 COVID-19 vaccine. Study-wide context: Second doses at about 4 or about 12 weeks were pooled. Points from the study as a whole: Targeting of unmutated variant regions was reportedly seen in nearly half of spike-specific TCRs. Spike was spanned by vaccine-associated CD4 TCRs, with dominance at 160-218 and 743-854.

Assay: immunoSEQ multiplex PCR; the TCRdb copy retains only in-frame clones and omits some. This table has some 80,000 clones, roughly nine tenths appearing once. In germline, CDR1 is MNHEY, CDR2 SVGAGI. V was shortened by 4 bases and J by 5 bases, with 6 bases between the two germline ends. The CDR3 extends over 12 amino acids. Note on this clone: The target antigen is unknown.

J is TRBJ2-1 and V is TRBV6-5; perhaps TRBD2 as D (5 bases). The specimen comprised peripheral blood, sampled on day 0 of AZD1222 vaccination. The source is an adult in good health. As DNA, the CDR3 is TGTGCCAGCAGTTGGGGAGACAATGAGCAGTTCTTC. Encoded protein: CASSWGDNEQFF.